These 6 T cell receptor beta chains were sequenced from one sample in a study of cytomegalovirus exposure and HLA in healthy donors (dated by TCRdb to about 2017). The method behind the library was the immunoSEQ multiplex PCR assay. The source is immuneACCESS, and TCRdb retained only in-frame sequences with V and J called. Part of the clones is not carried over; for the studies checked, unresolved V genes explain less than half of this, and the remainder is unexplained. The sample table records roughly 100,000 clones; about 88% of these occur just once. Around 4.1% of the sample is in the top ten clones. Sequenced sample: PBMCs. Every receptor here comes from a young woman in good health and CMV-seropositive.

DNA of the CDR3: TGTGCCAGCAGCTCTAGAGAGACCCAGTACTTC. Translation gives CASSSRETQYF. V is TRBV7-6 and J is TRBJ2-5, with D unclear. The CDR3 loop spans 11 amino acids. Trimming left V 4 bases short and J 4 bases short, with 4 bases between. Germline V gives CDR1 SGHVS, CDR2 FNYEAQ.

J is TRBJ1-1 and V is TRBV10-3; perhaps TRBD1 as D (5 bases). Trimming stripped 6 bases from V and 1 base from J, with 15 bases between. CDR1 is ENHRY, CDR2 SYGVKD, per germline. The CDR3 runs 15 residues. The CDR3 spells CAIREAGVGNTEAFF. DNA of the CDR3: TGTGCCATCAGGGAAGCGGGGGTCGGGAACACTGAAGCTTTCTTT.

V and J are TRBV28 and TRBJ2-1, with 9 positions matching TRBD1. The CDR3 covers 12 residues. With 8 bases clipped from V and 6 bases from J, the junction kept 2 bases outside the gene matches. Germline loops: CDR1 MDHEN, CDR2 SYDVKM. As DNA, the CDR3 is TGTGCCAGCGGGACAGGGCCCAATGAGCAGTTCTTC. Translation gives CASGTGPNEQFF.

V is TRBV7-9 and J is TRBJ1-2; a possible D gene is TRBD1 (6 bases). Trimming took off 1 base at V and 1 base at J, with 22 bases between the two ends. CDR1 and CDR2 (germline): SEHNR, FQNEAQ (reference sequence). This CDR3 is 19 amino acids long. DNA for the CDR3: TGTGCCAGCAGCTTAGTAGTCTTCCCCTCAGGGGCAGGTAACTATGGCTACACCTTC. Its protein is CASSLVVFPSGAGNYGYTF.

The chain combines TRBV27 with TRBJ2-3; 9 bases agree with TRBD2. V lost 0 bases, J lost 1 base, and 5 bases stayed unmatched. CDR1 MNHEY and CDR2 SMNVEV come from the germline V gene (reference sequence). The CDR3 has 17 amino acids. CDR3 DNA: TGTGCCAGCAGTTTATCGTCTCGCGGGGGGGGCACAGATACGCAGTATTTT. It translates to CASSLSSRGGGTDTQYF.

In this sample, this clone turned up once. The chain employs TRBV11-2 and TRBJ2-1; TRBD2 is a possible D gene (6 bases). V lost 1 base and J lost 9, with 7 bases in between. This CDR3 comprises 12 residues. Germline V gene lookup returns CDR1 SGHAT and CDR2 FQNNGV. CDR3 residues: CASSLVGGEQFF. CDR3 coding DNA: TGTGCCAGCAGCTTAGTCGGGGGTGAGCAGTTCTTC.